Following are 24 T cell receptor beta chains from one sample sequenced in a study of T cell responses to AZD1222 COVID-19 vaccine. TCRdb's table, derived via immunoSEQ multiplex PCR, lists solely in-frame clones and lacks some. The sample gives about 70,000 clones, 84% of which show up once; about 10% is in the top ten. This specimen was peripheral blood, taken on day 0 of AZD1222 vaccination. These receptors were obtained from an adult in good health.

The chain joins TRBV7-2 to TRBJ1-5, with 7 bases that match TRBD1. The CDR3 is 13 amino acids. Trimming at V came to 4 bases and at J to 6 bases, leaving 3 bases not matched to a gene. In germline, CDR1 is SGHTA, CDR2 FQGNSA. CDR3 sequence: CASSSTGTQPQHF. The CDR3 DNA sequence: TGTGCCAGCAGCTCGACAGGGACTCAGCCCCAGCATTTT.

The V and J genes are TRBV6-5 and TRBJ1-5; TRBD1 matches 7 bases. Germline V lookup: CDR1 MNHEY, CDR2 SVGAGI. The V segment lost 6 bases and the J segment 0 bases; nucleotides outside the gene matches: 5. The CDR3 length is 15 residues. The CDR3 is CASRVGQNSNQPQHF. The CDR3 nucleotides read TGTGCCAGCAGAGTGGGACAGAATAGCAATCAGCCCCAGCATTTT.

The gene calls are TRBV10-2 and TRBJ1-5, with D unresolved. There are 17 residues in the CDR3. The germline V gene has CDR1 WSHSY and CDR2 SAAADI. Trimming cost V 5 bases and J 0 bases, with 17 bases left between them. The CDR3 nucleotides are TGCGCCAGCAGTCCTTTTTTCTTGACGGATAGCAATCAGCCCCAGCATTTT. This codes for CASSPFFLTDSNQPQHF.

CDR3 sequence: CASSLQFYGYTF. The DNA for the CDR3 is TGTGCCAGCAGCCTTCAGTTCTATGGCTACACCTTC. The chain is built from TRBV3-1 (or the pseudogene TRBV3-2) and TRBJ1-2; D not resolved. The CDR3 has 12 amino acids. CDR1 and CDR2 (germline): LGHDT, YNNKEL (reference sequence). V lost 4 bases and J 4 bases, leaving 7 bases between the germline ends.

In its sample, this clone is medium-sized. CDR3 coding DNA: TGTGCCAGTAGAAAACAGGGGGATAATTCACCCCTCCACTTT. Translation gives CASRKQGDNSPLHF. The chain carries TRBV19 and TRBJ1-6; 8 bases agree with TRBD1. CDR1 is LNHDA, CDR2 SQIVND, per germline (reference sequence). V shed 6 bases and J 5 bases; nucleotides not matched to a gene: 3. This CDR3 spans 14 amino acids.

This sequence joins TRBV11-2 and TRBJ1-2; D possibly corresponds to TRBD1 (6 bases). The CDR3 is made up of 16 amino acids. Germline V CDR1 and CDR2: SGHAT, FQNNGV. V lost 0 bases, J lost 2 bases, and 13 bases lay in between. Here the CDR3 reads CASSLDRGQPNYGYTF. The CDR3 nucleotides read TGTGCCAGCAGCTTAGATCGTGGACAGCCGAACTATGGCTACACCTTC.

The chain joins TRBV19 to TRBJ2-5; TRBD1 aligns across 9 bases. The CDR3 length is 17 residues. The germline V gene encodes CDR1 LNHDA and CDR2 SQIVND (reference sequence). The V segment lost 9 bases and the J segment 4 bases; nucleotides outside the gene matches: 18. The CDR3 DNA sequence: TGTGCCAGCGCAGGGACAGGGAGCTTAGGGGGGTTAGAGACCCAGTACTTC. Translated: CASAGTGSLGGLETQYF.

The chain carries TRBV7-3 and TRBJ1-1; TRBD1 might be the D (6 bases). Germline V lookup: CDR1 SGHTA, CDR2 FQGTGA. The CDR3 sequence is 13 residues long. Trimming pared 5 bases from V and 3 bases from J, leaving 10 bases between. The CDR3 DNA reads TGTGCCAGCAGCCCTAGGGGGGACACTGAAGCTTTCTTT. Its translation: CASSPRGDTEAFF.

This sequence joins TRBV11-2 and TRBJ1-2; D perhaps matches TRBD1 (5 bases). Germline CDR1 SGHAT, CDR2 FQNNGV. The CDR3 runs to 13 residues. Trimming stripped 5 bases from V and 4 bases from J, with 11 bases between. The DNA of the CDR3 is TGTGCCAGCAGCCCAGGGTTGGGCTATGGCTACACCTTC. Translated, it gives CASSPGLGYGYTF.

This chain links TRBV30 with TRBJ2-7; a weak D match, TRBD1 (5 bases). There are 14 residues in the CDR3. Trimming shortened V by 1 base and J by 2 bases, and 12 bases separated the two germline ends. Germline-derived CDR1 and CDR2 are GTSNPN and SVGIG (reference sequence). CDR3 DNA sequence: TGTGCCTGGAGTGGGATGGGGCAGGCCTACGAGCAGTACTTC. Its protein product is CAWSGMGQAYEQYF.

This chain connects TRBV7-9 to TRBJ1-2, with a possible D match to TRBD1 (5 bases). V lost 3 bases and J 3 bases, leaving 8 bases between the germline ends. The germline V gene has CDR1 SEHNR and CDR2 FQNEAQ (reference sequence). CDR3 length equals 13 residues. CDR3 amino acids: CASSFSGHYGYTF. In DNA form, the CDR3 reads TGTGCCAGCAGCTTCTCGGGACACTATGGCTACACCTTC. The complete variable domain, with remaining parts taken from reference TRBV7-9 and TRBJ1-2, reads DTGVSQNPRHKITKRGQNVTFRCDPISEHNRLYWYRQTLGQGPEFLTYFQNEAQLEKSRLLSDRFSAERPKGSFSTLEIQRTEQGDSAMYLCASSFSGHYGYTFGSGTRLTVV.

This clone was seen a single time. The CDR3 bases are TGTGCCAGCAGCCAAGCGGGACAGGGCGTGAGCACCGGGGAGCTGTTTTTT. Encoded protein: CASSQAGQGVSTGELFF. The rearrangement links TRBV3-1 (or the pseudogene TRBV3-2) to TRBJ2-2; 9 positions agree with TRBD1. V gave up 1 base and J gave up 4 bases; unmatched junction bases: 7. This CDR3 has 17 amino acids. In germline, CDR1 is LGHDT, CDR2 YNNKEL (reference sequence).

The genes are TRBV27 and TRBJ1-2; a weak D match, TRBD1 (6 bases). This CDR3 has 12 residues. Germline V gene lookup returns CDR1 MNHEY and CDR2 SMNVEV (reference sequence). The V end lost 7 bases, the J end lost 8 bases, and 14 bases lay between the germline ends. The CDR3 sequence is CASMIRGYGYTF. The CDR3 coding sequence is TGTGCCAGCATGATCAGGGGTTACGGCTACACCTTC.

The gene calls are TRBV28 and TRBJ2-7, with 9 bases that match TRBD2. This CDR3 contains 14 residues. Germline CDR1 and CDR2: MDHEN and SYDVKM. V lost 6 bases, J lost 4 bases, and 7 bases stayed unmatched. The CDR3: CASRPAGGVYEQYF. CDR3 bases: TGTGCCAGCAGGCCCGCGGGGGGGGTTTACGAGCAGTACTTC.

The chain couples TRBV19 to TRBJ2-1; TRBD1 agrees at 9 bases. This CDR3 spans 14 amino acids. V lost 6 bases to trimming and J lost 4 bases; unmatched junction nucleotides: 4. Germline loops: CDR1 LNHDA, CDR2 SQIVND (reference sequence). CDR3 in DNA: TGTGCCAGTAGAAGGGACAGGGCGTACAATGAGCAGTTCTTC. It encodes CASRRDRAYNEQFF.

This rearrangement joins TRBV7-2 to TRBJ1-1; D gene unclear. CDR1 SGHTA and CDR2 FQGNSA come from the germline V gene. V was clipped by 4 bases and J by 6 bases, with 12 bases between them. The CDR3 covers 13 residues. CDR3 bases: TGTGCCAGCAGCTCGTCCGTTCGTGCTGAAGCTTTCTTT. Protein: CASSSSVRAEAFF.

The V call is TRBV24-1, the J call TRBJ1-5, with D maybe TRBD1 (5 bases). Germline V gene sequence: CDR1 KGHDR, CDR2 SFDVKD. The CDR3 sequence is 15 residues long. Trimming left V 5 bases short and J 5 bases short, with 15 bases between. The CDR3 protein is CATSVSGGVDQPQHF. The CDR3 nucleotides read TGTGCCACCAGTGTCTCTGGGGGGGTGGATCAGCCCCAGCATTTT.

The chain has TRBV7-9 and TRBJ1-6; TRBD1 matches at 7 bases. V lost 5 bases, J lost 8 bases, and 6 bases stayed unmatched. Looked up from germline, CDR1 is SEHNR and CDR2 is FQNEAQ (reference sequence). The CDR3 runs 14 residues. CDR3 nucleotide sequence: TGTGCCAGCAGCCGGACAGGATTCGATTCACCCCTCCACTTT. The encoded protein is CASSRTGFDSPLHF.

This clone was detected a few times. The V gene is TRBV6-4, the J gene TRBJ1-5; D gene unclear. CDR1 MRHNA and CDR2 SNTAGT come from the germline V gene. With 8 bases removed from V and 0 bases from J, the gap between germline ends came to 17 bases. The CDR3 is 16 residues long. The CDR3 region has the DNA TGTGCCAGCGTCCAAAAGGACGACCATAGCAATCAGCCCCAGCATTTT. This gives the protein CASVQKDDHSNQPQHF.

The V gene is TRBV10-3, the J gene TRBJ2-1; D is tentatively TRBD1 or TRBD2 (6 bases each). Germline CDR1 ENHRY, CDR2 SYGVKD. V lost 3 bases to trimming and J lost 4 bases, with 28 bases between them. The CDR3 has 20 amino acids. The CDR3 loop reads CAISDRGPRLRLASYNEQFF. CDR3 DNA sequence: TGTGCCATCAGTGATCGGGGGCCACGACTCCGCCTCGCATCTTACAATGAGCAGTTCTTC.

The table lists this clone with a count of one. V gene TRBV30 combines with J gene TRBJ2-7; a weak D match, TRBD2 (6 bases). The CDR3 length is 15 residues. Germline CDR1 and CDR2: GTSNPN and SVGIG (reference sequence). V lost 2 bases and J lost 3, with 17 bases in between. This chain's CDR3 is CAWSPVSRGYYEQYF. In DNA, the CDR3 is TGTGCCTGGAGTCCAGTTTCCCGGGGGTACTACGAGCAGTACTTC.

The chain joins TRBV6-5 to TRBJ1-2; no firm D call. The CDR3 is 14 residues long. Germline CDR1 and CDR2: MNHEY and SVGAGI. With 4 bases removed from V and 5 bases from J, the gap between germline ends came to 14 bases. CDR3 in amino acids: CASSLVPSGYGYTF. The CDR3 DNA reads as TGTGCCAGCAGTTTGGTTCCTAGTGGGTATGGCTACACCTTC.

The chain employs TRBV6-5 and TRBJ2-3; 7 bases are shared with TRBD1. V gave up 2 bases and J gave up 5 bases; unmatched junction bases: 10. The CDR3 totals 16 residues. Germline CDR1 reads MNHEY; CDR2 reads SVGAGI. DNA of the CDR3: TGTGCCAGCAGTTACCTGGGACAGTTAAAGGGAGATACGCAGTATTTT. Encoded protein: CASSYLGQLKGDTQYF.

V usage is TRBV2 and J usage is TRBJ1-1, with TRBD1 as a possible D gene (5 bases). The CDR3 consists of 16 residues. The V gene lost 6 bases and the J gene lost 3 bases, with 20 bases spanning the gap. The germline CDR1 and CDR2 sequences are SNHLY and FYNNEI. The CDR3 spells CASRGRSGPADTEAFF. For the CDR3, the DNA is TGTGCCAGCAGGGGACGAAGTGGCCCAGCTGACACTGAAGCTTTCTTT.